Each of the 8 T cell receptor beta chains below was sequenced from the same sample in a study of technical replicates of blood from a handful of donors (dated by TCRdb to about 2017). Library prep was done by the immunoSEQ multiplex PCR assay. Not all clones reach the TCRdb copy of this immuneACCESS table, which keeps in-frame sequences only. Checked studies attribute under half of the gap to unresolved V genes and leave the rest unexplained. The sample table contains fewer than 90,000 clones; only one count was recorded for around 93% of them. Of the sample, roughly 0.26% falls within the top ten clones. Sequencing was carried out using T cells isolated from PBMCs. These receptors all come from a human donor in good health.

This clone was recorded only once. The chain carries TRBV19 and TRBJ2-1, with 7 bases aligning to TRBD2. The CDR3 has 14 amino acids. CDR1 is LNHDA and CDR2 is SQIVND in the germline V gene (reference sequence). Trimming at V came to 8 bases and at J to 1 base, leaving 5 bases not matched to a gene. The CDR3 is CASRGGRSYNEQFF. Here the CDR3 DNA reads TGTGCCAGTCGCGGGGGTCGGTCCTACAATGAGCAGTTCTTC.

This chain joins TRBV25-1 and TRBJ1-4; tentatively, D is TRBD1 (5 bases). CDR1 and CDR2 from the germline V gene are MGHDK and SYGVNS. Trimming shortened V by 1 base and J by 8 bases, and 14 bases separated the two germline ends. The CDR3 spans 15 residues. This CDR3 is CASSESAQGSEKLFF. The CDR3 DNA follows: TGTGCCAGCAGTGAATCCGCGCAGGGCTCCGAAAAACTGTTTTTT.

V is TRBV10-2 and J is TRBJ2-1; possible D gene TRBD1, 5 bases. Germline V lookup: CDR1 WSHSY, CDR2 SAAADI. V shed 9 bases and J shed 6 bases, with 15 bases lying between them. This CDR3 spans 13 amino acids. CDR3: CASRLLRGNEQFF. The CDR3 region has the DNA TGCGCCAGTAGGCTACTTAGGGGCAATGAGCAGTTCTTC.

The chain uses TRBV5-1 and TRBJ1-2, with 7 positions matching TRBD1. The CDR3 spans 15 residues. Germline V gives CDR1 SGHRS, CDR2 YFSETQ. Trimming at V came to 4 bases and at J to 3 bases, leaving 9 bases not matched to a gene. This CDR3 is CASSLTGSKDYGYTF. The DNA of the CDR3 is TGCGCCAGCAGCCTGACAGGGTCTAAGGACTATGGCTACACCTTC. Full variable domain (remainder filled in from reference TRBV5-1 and TRBJ1-2): KAGVTQTPRYLIKTRGQQVTLSCSPISGHRSVSWYQQTPGQGLQFLFEYFSETQRNKGNFPGRFSGRQFSNSRSEMNVSTLELGDSALYLCASSLTGSKDYGYTFGSGTRLTVV.

The chain employs TRBV30 and TRBJ2-7; D is possibly TRBD2 (6 bases). CDR1 GTSNPN and CDR2 SVGIG come from the germline V gene (reference sequence). The V end was cut by 1 base, the J end by 3 bases, with 10 bases between. The CDR3 runs to 13 residues. CDR3 DNA: TGTGCCTGGAGTGGTGGGACTTTCTACGAGCAGTACTTC. The encoded protein is CAWSGGTFYEQYF.

This chain uses TRBV4-2 with TRBJ2-3; TRBD2 matches at 10 bases. The V gene's germline CDR1 is LGHNA and CDR2 YNFKEQ. The CDR3 is made up of 17 amino acids. V shed 0 bases, J shed 0 bases, and the junction held 3 bases outside the gene matches. CDR3 in amino acids: CASSQDGLAASTDTQYF. CDR3 nucleotide sequence: TGTGCCAGCAGCCAAGACGGACTAGCGGCTAGCACAGATACGCAGTATTTT.

V gene TRBV5-1 combines with J gene TRBJ2-3; D possibly corresponds to TRBD2 (7 bases). V lost 2 bases, J lost 1 base, and 8 bases lay in between. Germline values: CDR1 SGHRS, CDR2 YFSETQ. The CDR3 is made up of 14 amino acids. The CDR3: CASSFGGRTDTQYF. The DNA for the CDR3 is TGCGCCAGCAGCTTCGGGGGGCGCACAGATACGCAGTATTTT.

V usage is TRBV28 and J usage is TRBJ2-3; possibly TRBD2 for D (6 bases). Germline CDR1 reads MDHEN; CDR2 reads SYDVKM. CDR3 size: 15 residues. Deletions cut 5 bases from V and 2 bases from J, with 14 bases between. CDR3 in amino acids: CASSPGTAITDTQYF. The CDR3 coding sequence is TGTGCCAGCAGTCCCGGGACTGCCATCACAGATACGCAGTATTTT. Combining the CDR3 with reference TRBV28 and TRBJ2-3 gives the whole variable domain DVKVTQSSRYLVKRTGEKVFLECVQDMDHENMFWYRQDPGLGLRLIYFSYDVKMKEKGDIPEGYSVSREKKERFSLILESASTNQTSMYLCASSPGTAITDTQYFGPGTRLTVL.